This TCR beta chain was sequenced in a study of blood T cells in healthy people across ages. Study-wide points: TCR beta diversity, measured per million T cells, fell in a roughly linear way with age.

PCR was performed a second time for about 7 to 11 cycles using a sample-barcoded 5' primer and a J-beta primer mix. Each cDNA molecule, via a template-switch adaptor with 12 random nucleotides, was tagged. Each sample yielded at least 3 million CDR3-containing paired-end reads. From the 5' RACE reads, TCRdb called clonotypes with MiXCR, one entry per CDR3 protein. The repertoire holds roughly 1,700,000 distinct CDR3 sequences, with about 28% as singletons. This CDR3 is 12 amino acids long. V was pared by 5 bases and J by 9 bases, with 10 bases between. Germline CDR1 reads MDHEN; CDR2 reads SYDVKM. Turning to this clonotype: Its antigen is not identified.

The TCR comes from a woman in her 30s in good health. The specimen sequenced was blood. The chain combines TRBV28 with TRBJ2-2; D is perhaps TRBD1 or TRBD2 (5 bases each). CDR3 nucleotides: TGTGCCAGCAGTCTAGGGACCAGGGAGCTGTTTTTT. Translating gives CASSLGTRELFF.